These 23 T cell receptor beta chains were sequenced from one sample in a study of shared clonotypes between healthy human individuals. The naive CD8 fraction comprised CD45RO-negative cells positively selected for CCR7 and excluded terminally differentiated effector memory CD45RA+ cells. Repertoires were generated with immunoSEQ multiplex PCR, while TCRdb's copy carries only in-frame clones and drops some. Altogether about 750,000 clones are present, almost 95% being singletons, with the ten largest covering approximately 25%. The material sequenced was naive CD8+ T cells sorted from blood. These receptors were collected from a young man in good health.

As regards this clone: Other DNA sequences of this sample code for an identical CDR3. The rearrangement links TRBV2 to TRBJ1-1; weak D call: TRBD1 (6 bases). V was cut by 3 bases and J by 1 base, with 9 bases left in between. The CDR3 consists of 14 residues. Germline-derived CDR1 and CDR2 are SNHLY and FYNNEI. The CDR3, as DNA: TGTGCCAGCAGTGATCCGGGACAGAACACTGAAGCTTTCTTT. It encodes CASSDPGQNTEAFF.

The chain joins TRBV29-1 to TRBJ2-2; TRBD1 aligns across 8 bases. CDR3 length equals 13 residues. The germline CDR1 and CDR2 sequences are SQVTM and ANQGSEA. The V gene end was trimmed by 6 bases and the J gene end by 1 base; junction bases not matched to a gene: 1. This chain's CDR3 is CSVTGGNTGELFF. DNA of the CDR3: TGCAGCGTAACAGGGGGGAACACCGGGGAGCTGTTTTTT.

The V call is TRBV6-6, the J call TRBJ2-7; no reliable D call. Deletions cut 4 bases from V and 3 bases from J, with 10 bases between. In germline, CDR1 is MNHNY, CDR2 SVGAGI (reference sequence). The CDR3 has 13 amino acids. Here the CDR3 DNA reads TGTGCCAGCAGTTCCAGAGACAACTACGAGCAGTACTTC. This gives the protein CASSSRDNYEQYF.

V and J are TRBV7-9 and TRBJ2-1, with 10 bases lining up with TRBD1. The CDR3 runs to 15 residues. Unmatched junction bases numbered 4, after V lost 0 bases and J lost 8 bases. Germline CDR1 and CDR2: SEHNR and FQNEAQ (reference sequence). The CDR3 spells CASSLAGTGAYEQFF. The CDR3 coding sequence is TGTGCCAGCAGCTTAGCCGGGACAGGGGCCTATGAGCAGTTCTTC.

The genes are TRBV10-3 and TRBJ2-5, with 7 nucleotides matching TRBD1. V lost 6 bases to trimming and J lost 4 bases; unmatched junction nucleotides: 11. The CDR3 runs to 15 residues. Germline loops: CDR1 ENHRY, CDR2 SYGVKD. This CDR3 reads CAISGQTGVIETQYF. In DNA, the CDR3 is TGTGCCATCAGCGGGCAAACAGGGGTGATAGAGACCCAGTACTTC.

This chain joins TRBV28 and TRBJ1-1, with 7 bases matching TRBD1. Germline CDR1 MDHEN, CDR2 SYDVKM. V gave up 6 bases and J gave up 0 bases; unmatched junction bases: 7. There are 15 residues in the CDR3. The CDR3, as DNA: TGTGCCAGCAGGGCTGACAGGGACTTGAACACTGAAGCTTTCTTT. Amino acid sequence: CASRADRDLNTEAFF.

The chain has TRBV7-9 and TRBJ1-2; D perhaps matches TRBD1 (5 bases). The CDR3 has 15 residues. CDR1 is SEHNR and CDR2 is FQNEAQ in the germline V gene (reference sequence). Trimming pared 1 base from V and 7 bases from J, leaving 16 bases between. CDR3 DNA: TGTGCCAGCAGCTTAGGCGTACAGGAGTACCCTGGCTACACCTTC. Translating it yields CASSLGVQEYPGYTF.

The V call is TRBV19, the J call TRBJ1-2; TRBD1 is a possible D gene (5 bases). Between the trimmed V and J ends, which lost 3 bases and 6 bases, there was a span of 20 bases. Germline CDR1 and CDR2: LNHDA and SQIVND (reference sequence). This CDR3 is 16 amino acids long. The CDR3 DNA is TGTGCCAGTAGTATCAAGTGGGACGGTTGGGGACATGGCTACACCTTC. It specifies CASSIKWDGWGHGYTF.

This clone was detected only a few times. J is TRBJ1-3 and V is TRBV18, with D tentatively TRBD1 (5 bases). The CDR3 loop spans 15 amino acids. Germline V gene sequence: CDR1 KGHSH, CDR2 LQKENI. The germline V and J ends were trimmed by 0 bases and 1 base, with 7 bases remaining between them. In DNA form, the CDR3 reads TGTGCCAGCTCACCACCGACAGAGTCTGGAAACACCATATATTTT. Translating it yields CASSPPTESGNTIYF.

Concerning this clone itself: The same CDR3 also results from other DNA sequences found in this sample. V and J are TRBV27 and TRBJ2-7; D possibly corresponds to TRBD2 (7 bases). V was pared by 0 bases and J by 3 bases, with 9 bases between. CDR3 length: 14 amino acids. Germline CDR1 and CDR2: MNHEY and SMNVEV (reference sequence). CDR3 sequence: CASSLSGGGYEQYF. As DNA, the CDR3 is TGTGCCAGCAGTTTATCGGGAGGGGGCTACGAGCAGTACTTC.

This rearrangement joins TRBV7-9 to TRBJ2-7; no clear D. Trimming removed 4 bases at V and 2 bases at J, with 12 bases between. CDR3 length: 14 residues. Germline V CDR1 and CDR2: SEHNR, FQNEAQ (reference sequence). The CDR3 region is CASSSPAVTYEQYF. The CDR3 DNA is TGTGCCAGCAGCTCCCCCGCGGTAACCTACGAGCAGTACTTC.

The rearrangement uses TRBV19 and TRBJ1-1, with D possibly being TRBD1 (5 bases). The CDR3 is made up of 13 amino acids. Germline V gene lookup returns CDR1 LNHDA and CDR2 SQIVND (reference sequence). V was trimmed by 4 bases and J by 4 bases, leaving 10 bases between them. This CDR3 reads CASSTGLTTEAFF. CDR3 DNA sequence: TGTGCCAGTAGTACAGGGTTAACCACTGAAGCTTTCTTT.

This clone was detected once. The V call is TRBV19, the J call TRBJ2-2; D tentatively reads TRBD1 or TRBD2 (5 bases each). The CDR3 contains 20 residues. Trimming cost V 4 bases and J 6 bases, with 30 bases left between them. Germline lookup yields CDR1 LNHDA and CDR2 SQIVND (reference sequence). CDR3 protein: CASSRRYFDRDAGRAGELFF. CDR3 in DNA: TGTGCCAGTAGTAGACGTTATTTCGACCGGGACGCCGGACGAGCCGGGGAGCTGTTTTTT.

The chain combines TRBV5-8 with TRBJ2-7, with 11 bases that match TRBD2. CDR1 SGHTS and CDR2 YDEGEE come from the germline V gene. The junction had 9 bases not matched to a gene; V was cut back by 4 bases and J by 3 bases. This CDR3 has 16 residues. In nucleotides, the CDR3 is TGTGCCAGCAGCACGGGACTAGCGGCCTTGGGCTACGAGCAGTACTTC. Translating gives CASSTGLAALGYEQYF.

This chain joins TRBV9 and TRBJ2-1; 7 positions agree with TRBD2. Looked up from germline, CDR1 is SGDLS and CDR2 is YYNGEE. This CDR3 comprises 16 residues. The ends lost 0 bases at V and 2 bases at J; junction bases unmatched: 5. CDR3 sequence reads: CASSVDSGMAYNEQFF. DNA of the CDR3: TGTGCCAGCAGCGTAGACAGCGGGATGGCCTACAATGAGCAGTTCTTC.

V gene TRBV12-5 combines with J gene TRBJ1-5, with D perhaps TRBD1 (5 bases). CDR3 length equals 14 residues. Looked up from germline, CDR1 is LGHNT and CDR2 is FRNRAP. The CDR3 loop reads CPGSRRGCNQPQHF. The CDR3 DNA reads as TGTCCCGGGAGCCGGAGGGGCTGCAATCAGCCCCAGCATTTT.

The V call is TRBV6-5, the J call TRBJ2-1; D is unresolved. The V gene's germline CDR1 is MNHEY and CDR2 SVGAGI. The V end was cut by 8 bases, the J end by 4 bases, with 12 bases between. The CDR3 loop spans 13 amino acids. The CDR3 spells CASGSGGYNEQFF. The DNA of the CDR3 is TGTGCCAGCGGGTCCGGCGGTTACAATGAGCAGTTCTTC.

The chain couples TRBV7-2 to TRBJ2-7, with 9 positions matching TRBD2. V lost 1 base, J lost 3 bases, and 10 bases stayed unmatched. Germline V gene lookup returns CDR1 SGHTA and CDR2 FQGNSA. The CDR3 spans 17 residues. This CDR3 reads CASSLGDSSGTLYEQYF. CDR3 DNA sequence: TGTGCCAGCAGCTTAGGGGACTCTAGCGGGACCCTCTACGAGCAGTACTTC. Full variable domain (outside the CDR3, taken from reference TRBV7-2 and TRBJ2-7): GAGVSQSPSNKVTEKGKDVELRCDPISGHTALYWYRQSLGQGLEFLIYFQGNSAPDKSGLPSDRFSAERTGGSVSTLTIQRTQQEDSAVYLCASSLGDSSGTLYEQYFGPGTRLTVT.

The rearrangement links TRBV10-3 to TRBJ2-3; 7 bases line up with TRBD2. V lost 7 bases to trimming and J lost 2 bases; unmatched junction nucleotides: 6. Germline V gene sequence: CDR1 ENHRY, CDR2 SYGVKD. This CDR3 is built from 14 residues. This chain's CDR3 is CAIMVRGNTDTQYF. DNA of the CDR3: TGTGCCATCATGGTGCGGGGGAACACAGATACGCAGTATTTT.

This chain links TRBV7-9 with TRBJ2-1; D gene uncertain. Germline CDR1 and CDR2: SEHNR and FQNEAQ (reference sequence). The CDR3 loop spans 16 amino acids. V was trimmed by 4 bases and J by 0 bases, leaving 13 bases between them. CDR3 loop: CASSSLTQSSYNEQFF. The DNA of the CDR3 is TGTGCCAGCAGCTCCCTGACCCAAAGCTCCTACAATGAGCAGTTCTTC.

For this clone: This CDR3 is also generated by other DNA sequences in the sample. The chain couples TRBV27 to TRBJ2-7; TRBD1 is a possible D gene (5 bases). The V end lost 2 bases, the J end lost 2 bases, and 13 bases lay between the germline ends. This CDR3 region has 15 residues. Germline CDR1 and CDR2: MNHEY and SMNVEV (reference sequence). The CDR3 spells CASSLKGLGTYEQYF. CDR3 coding DNA: TGTGCCAGCAGTTTAAAGGGGCTGGGAACCTACGAGCAGTACTTC.

This clone appeared once. The chain has TRBV2 and TRBJ1-5, with a weak D call TRBD1 (6 bases). Trimming pared 4 bases from V and 5 bases from J, leaving 18 bases between. The CDR3 runs to 16 residues. Germline assignment: CDR1 SNHLY and CDR2 FYNNEI. The CDR3 protein is CASSVNRVGIDQPQHF. CDR3 nucleotides: TGTGCCAGCAGTGTCAACAGGGTTGGGATTGATCAGCCCCAGCATTTT.

The table lists this clone with a count of one. The V gene is TRBV5-5, the J gene TRBJ2-7, with 12 positions matching TRBD2. V was clipped by 1 base and J by 6 bases; unmatched bases: 2. Looked up from germline, CDR1 is SGHKS and CDR2 is YYEKEE (reference sequence). The CDR3 loop spans 14 amino acids. CDR3 loop: CASSLKLAGGEQYF. CDR3 DNA sequence: TGTGCCAGCAGCTTGAAACTAGCGGGAGGCGAGCAGTACTTC.